One sample yielded the 30 T cell receptor beta chains listed below, sequenced in a study of cytomegalovirus exposure and HLA in healthy donors. The primer mix had 60 Vbeta and 13 Jbeta primers. The data were produced by immunoSEQ multiplex PCR, yet TCRdb's version contains in-frame clones alone and is incomplete. This table holds roughly 180,000 clones, approximately 83% found once. The material sequenced was PBMCs. These receptors came from a man between 18 and 35 years old in good health and CMV-seropositive.

The chain uses TRBV11-2 and TRBJ2-3; 8 bases agree with TRBD1. CDR3 length equals 15 residues. The ends lost 4 bases at V and 2 bases at J; junction bases unmatched: 5. The V gene's germline CDR1 is SGHAT and CDR2 FQNNGV. The CDR3 coding sequence is TGTGCCAGCAGCTCGCAGGGGGCATTCACAGATACGCAGTATTTT. Protein sequence: CASSSQGAFTDTQYF.

This rearrangement joins TRBV7-8 to TRBJ1-1; 7 bases are a match to TRBD1. The length of the CDR3 is 16 residues. In germline, CDR1 is SGHVS, CDR2 FQNEAQ. The V and J ends lost 4 bases and 0 bases, in that order; junction bases with no gene match: 8. In DNA form, the CDR3 reads TGTGCCAGCAGCTCCGCCTTACAGGGGCTGAACACTGAAGCTTTCTTT. Protein sequence: CASSSALQGLNTEAFF.

This chain uses TRBV7-2 with TRBJ2-7, with a tentative D call TRBD2 (6 bases). CDR1 is SGHTA, CDR2 FQGNSA, per germline. Trimming took 6 bases from V and 7 from J, leaving 19 bases between them. CDR3 length: 14 residues. CDR3 DNA sequence: TGTGCCAGCAGTCAGGGTCGCGGGGAAGGGGAGCAGTACTTC. Translated, it gives CASSQGRGEGEQYF.

The rearrangement uses TRBV5-1 and TRBJ1-2, with D unresolved. The V and J ends lost 5 bases and 4 bases respectively, with 18 bases between them. The CDR3 has 15 amino acids. Per germline, CDR1 SGHRS and CDR2 YFSETQ. The CDR3 DNA reads as TGCGCCAGCAGATTTGACACCCCTCTAAGCTATGGCTACACCTTC. It yields the protein CASRFDTPLSYGYTF.

The chain employs TRBV7-6 and TRBJ2-7; 7 bases fit TRBD1. This CDR3 comprises 16 residues. The V segment lost 5 bases and the J segment 2 bases; nucleotides outside the gene matches: 12. Per the germline V gene, CDR1 is SGHVS and CDR2 is FNYEAQ. Here the CDR3 DNA reads TGTGCCAGCAGCACGTCCCGGACAGGCATAACCTACGAGCAGTACTTC. This translates into CASSTSRTGITYEQYF.

This clone appeared a single time. The chain employs TRBV25-1 and TRBJ2-7; 8 bases align to TRBD1. This CDR3 comprises 15 residues. Germline V gene lookup returns CDR1 MGHDK and CDR2 SYGVNS. The J segment lost 2 bases and the V segment lost 5 bases, leaving 8 bases of the junction unmatched. The CDR3 loop is CASSWTGTGAYEQYF. The CDR3 DNA is TGTGCCAGCAGTTGGACCGGGACAGGTGCCTACGAGCAGTACTTC.

The J gene is TRBJ1-3, the V gene TRBV7-8, with D tentatively TRBD1 (6 bases). V lost 1 base and J 2 bases, leaving 9 bases between the germline ends. The CDR3 is 15 amino acids. Germline CDR1 SGHVS, CDR2 FQNEAQ. This chain's CDR3 is CASSLEGVAGNTIYF. The CDR3 nucleotides are TGTGCCAGCAGCTTAGAGGGGGTAGCTGGAAACACCATATATTTT.

This clone was found once. The gene calls are TRBV27 and TRBJ2-7, with D possibly being TRBD1 (5 bases). V was trimmed by 3 bases and J by 2 bases, leaving 11 bases between them. CDR1 is MNHEY, CDR2 SMNVEV, per germline (reference sequence). The CDR3 is 14 amino acids. The CDR3 coding sequence is TGTGCCAGCAGTTTCTCCAGGGATCCCTACGAGCAGTACTTC. It translates to CASSFSRDPYEQYF.

The chain recombines TRBV5-1 with TRBJ2-1, with TRBD2 matching 8 bases. The germline V gene has CDR1 SGHRS and CDR2 YFSETQ. With V trimmed by 4 bases and J by 10 bases, 16 bases remained unmatched. This CDR3 is built from 16 residues. DNA for the CDR3: TGCGCCAGCAGCACGGGGGGTCTCGGGGGGGCCCGGGAGCAGTTCTTC. Translation gives CASSTGGLGGAREQFF.

This clone occurred once. The chain combines TRBV6-1 with TRBJ2-7, with 8 bases matching TRBD1. The V gene end was trimmed by 2 bases and the J gene end by 7 bases; junction bases not matched to a gene: 4. CDR3 size: 13 residues. Germline V gene lookup returns CDR1 MNHNS and CDR2 SASEGT. This CDR3 is CASSELTGDEQYF. The CDR3 coding sequence is TGTGCCAGCAGTGAATTGACAGGGGATGAGCAGTACTTC.

This clone was observed a few times. This sequence joins TRBV4-1 and TRBJ1-2; the D is unclear. Germline V gene sequence: CDR1 MGHRA, CDR2 YSYEKL. The CDR3 loop spans 15 amino acids. The V end lost 0 bases, the J end lost 2 bases, and 10 bases lay between the germline ends. Written as DNA, the CDR3 is TGCGCCAGCAGCCAAGAGGCAGGATCAAACTATGGCTACACCTTC. Translation: CASSQEAGSNYGYTF.

The chain couples TRBV5-1 to TRBJ2-7, with a possible D match to TRBD1 (6 bases). Germline-derived CDR1 and CDR2 are SGHRS and YFSETQ. The CDR3 has 15 residues. Trimming removed 0 bases from V and 4 bases from J, with 14 bases in between. The CDR3 loop is CASSLAWDTKYEQYF. The CDR3 DNA reads as TGCGCCAGCAGCTTGGCCTGGGACACAAAATACGAGCAGTACTTC.

The chain joins TRBV27 to TRBJ1-4, with no clear D. The CDR3 has 11 amino acids. Germline V gene lookup returns CDR1 MNHEY and CDR2 SMNVEV (reference sequence). Deletions cut 5 bases from V and 5 bases from J, with 3 bases between. CDR3 loop: CASSPNEKLFF. The CDR3 nucleotides are TGTGCCAGCAGTCCGAATGAAAAACTGTTTTTT.

This rearrangement joins TRBV11-2 to TRBJ1-1; D gene uncertain. Trimming took off 1 base at V and 1 base at J, with 16 bases between the two ends. CDR3 size: 17 residues. CDR1 and CDR2 (germline): SGHAT, FQNNGV. CDR3 loop: CASSLASPGIPNTEAFF. DNA of the CDR3: TGTGCCAGCAGCTTAGCTTCCCCCGGGATTCCGAACACTGAAGCTTTCTTT.

V gene TRBV4-1 combines with J gene TRBJ2-7; 10 positions agree with TRBD2. The trim removed 1 base at V and 9 bases at J, leaving 15 bases unmatched. Germline loops: CDR1 MGHRA, CDR2 YSYEKL. CDR3 length: 17 amino acids. CDR3 region: CASSQVGVERGGSVQYF. In DNA, the CDR3 is TGCGCCAGCAGCCAAGTAGGTGTCGAGCGGGGGGGGTCTGTGCAGTACTTC.

The J gene is TRBJ1-6, the V gene TRBV19; D gene unclear. The V gene lost 8 bases and the J gene lost 0 bases, with 2 bases spanning the gap. The CDR3 contains 12 residues. Germline CDR1 and CDR2: LNHDA and SQIVND (reference sequence). CDR3 protein: CASRSYNSPLHF. The CDR3 nucleotides read TGTGCCAGTCGCTCCTATAATTCACCCCTCCACTTT. The full variable domain, in which reference TRBV19 and TRBJ1-6 provide the parts outside the CDR3, is DGGITQSPKYLFRKEGQNVTLSCEQNLNHDAMYWYRQDPGQGLRLIYYSQIVNDFQKGDIAEGYSVSREKKESFPLTVTSAQKNPTAFYLCASRSYNSPLHFGNGTRLTVT.

This clone was observed a handful of times. The chain has TRBV6-5 and TRBJ2-7; the D gene is possibly TRBD1 (6 bases). Germline V gene lookup returns CDR1 MNHEY and CDR2 SVGAGI. V was cut by 4 bases and J by 7 bases, with 14 bases left in between. The CDR3 totals 13 residues. The DNA for the CDR3 is TGTGCCAGCAGTTGGGGGCAGATCGGGGAGCAGTACTTC. It translates to CASSWGQIGEQYF.

This clone turned up a few times. V usage is TRBV6-1 and J usage is TRBJ1-5, with a tentative D call TRBD1 (5 bases). The germline V gene encodes CDR1 MNHNS and CDR2 SASEGT. V lost 8 bases and J 4 bases, leaving 15 bases between the germline ends. The CDR3 consists of 14 residues. For the CDR3, the DNA is TGTGCCAGCGTGCTTCAGGGAAAAAATCAGCCCCAGCATTTT. The encoded protein is CASVLQGKNQPQHF.

The chain uses TRBV7-2 and TRBJ1-5, with a possible D match to TRBD1 (6 bases). This CDR3 spans 13 amino acids. The germline gives CDR1 SGHTA, CDR2 FQGNSA. V shed 11 bases and J shed 9 bases, with 20 bases lying between them. CDR3 amino acids: CAAATGLRGPQHF. The CDR3 nucleotides are TGTGCCGCGGCTACAGGGCTGAGGGGGCCCCAGCATTTT.

This clone was found once. This chain connects TRBV6-6 to TRBJ1-5; D not resolved. In germline, CDR1 is MNHNY, CDR2 SVGAGI (reference sequence). With 1 base removed from V and 2 bases from J, the gap between germline ends came to 12 bases. This CDR3 region has 16 residues. CDR3 protein: CASSYYVGSGNQPQHF. In DNA form, the CDR3 reads TGTGCCAGCAGTTACTATGTCGGAAGCGGCAATCAGCCCCAGCATTTT.

V gene TRBV2 combines with J gene TRBJ1-2; TRBD1 is a possible D gene (5 bases). The CDR3 is 16 residues long. Trimming removed 8 bases from V and 8 bases from J, with 27 bases in between. Per the germline V gene, CDR1 is SNHLY and CDR2 is FYNNEI. As DNA, the CDR3 is TGTGCCAGCCCCTTGCTCCGCGGGGCACAAGGTGGCGGCTACACCTTC. Its translation: CASPLLRGAQGGGYTF.

This sequence joins TRBV11-2 and TRBJ2-7; tentative D call: TRBD1 (5 bases). The CDR3 loop spans 16 amino acids. Germline loops: CDR1 SGHAT, CDR2 FQNNGV. The V end lost 4 bases, the J end lost 4 bases, and 20 bases lay between the germline ends. CDR3 DNA sequence: TGTGCCAGCAGCTCTAGTGGACATTTCCTGACTTACGAGCAGTACTTC. It is translated as CASSSSGHFLTYEQYF.

This sequence joins TRBV9 and TRBJ1-1; no reliable D call. CDR1 is SGDLS and CDR2 is YYNGEE in the germline V gene. The CDR3 length is 15 residues. Trimming took 0 bases from V and 4 from J, leaving 13 bases between them. In DNA form, the CDR3 reads TGTGCCAGCAGCGTAGGGGCATCTCGGGGCACTGAAGCTTTCTTT. This sequence encodes CASSVGASRGTEAFF.

The chain recombines TRBV6-5 with TRBJ2-3; maybe TRBD2 (5 bases). Trimming pared 6 bases from V and 0 bases from J, leaving 13 bases between. The CDR3 sequence is 15 residues long. CDR1 and CDR2 (germline): MNHEY, SVGAGI. The CDR3 DNA reads as TGTGCCAGCAGGCCGACTACCGCGAGCACAGATACGCAGTATTTT. It yields the protein CASRPTTASTDTQYF.

On this clone itself: At one end the junction does not follow the germline gene, possibly because of a read error. The chain couples TRBV7-7 to TRBJ2-7; the D gene is possibly TRBD2 (7 bases). The germline gives CDR1 SSHAT, CDR2 FNYEAQ (reference sequence). The length of the CDR3 is 13 residues. Here the CDR3 reads CASTLRGGREQYF. DNA of the CDR3: TGTGCTAGCACCCTAAGGGGGGGTCGCGAGCAGTACTTC.

The J gene is TRBJ1-4, the V gene TRBV7-9; TRBD1 is a possible D gene (5 bases). Germline CDR1 is SEHNR and CDR2 is FQNEAQ (reference sequence). CDR3 length: 16 residues. V lost 2 bases to trimming and J lost 3 bases, with 13 bases between them. CDR3 bases: TGTGCCAGCAGCTTAATTCTACAGGCCGCTAATGAAAAACTGTTTTTT. Translating gives CASSLILQAANEKLFF.

The gene calls are TRBV11-2 and TRBJ1-4, with D perhaps matching TRBD1 (6 bases). The germline V and J ends were trimmed by 4 bases and 7 bases, with 16 bases remaining between them. CDR1 is SGHAT and CDR2 is FQNNGV in the germline V gene. The CDR3 is 15 amino acids. As DNA, the CDR3 is TGTGCCAGCAGCTCGCTAAGGGGGAAGGGTGAAAAACTGTTTTTT. Translation gives CASSSLRGKGEKLFF. Full variable domain (outside the CDR3, taken from reference TRBV11-2 and TRBJ1-4): EAGVAQSPRYKIIEKRQSVAFWCNPISGHATLYWYQQILGQGPKLLIQFQNNGVVDDSQLPKDRFSAERLKGVDSTLKIQPAKLEDSAVYLCASSSLRGKGEKLFFGSGTQLSVL.

The chain is built from TRBV6-6 and TRBJ1-6, with D perhaps TRBD1 (5 bases). This CDR3 is 16 amino acids long. Trimming shortened V by 6 bases and J by 6 bases, and 18 bases separated the two germline ends. Germline CDR1 MNHNY, CDR2 SVGAGI (reference sequence). This CDR3 is CASSLSGGGGNSPLHF. The CDR3 DNA reads as TGTGCCAGCAGCTTATCGGGCGGCGGGGGTAATTCACCCCTCCACTTT.

About this clone itself: This sample includes further DNA sequences coding for the same CDR3. The chain links TRBV20-1 to TRBJ2-5, with D possibly matching TRBD1 (6 bases). Germline V gene sequence: CDR1 DFQATT, CDR2 SNEGSKA (reference sequence). V lost 5 bases and J 5 bases, leaving 9 bases between the germline ends. This CDR3 is built from 11 residues. CDR3 residues: CSASQGETQYF. The DNA for the CDR3 is TGCAGTGCTTCCCAGGGGGAGACCCAGTACTTC.

Here the CDR3 DNA reads TGTGCCAGCAGCCCCAGACGGGGGGAAGAAGAGCAGTTCTTC. Protein product: CASSPRRGEEEQFF. The chain has TRBV7-8 and TRBJ2-1, with 7 nucleotides matching TRBD2. Germline V gene data show CDR1 as SGHVS and CDR2 as FQNEAQ. V shed 5 bases and J 10 bases; nucleotides not matched to a gene: 11. The CDR3 length is 14 residues.